A selection of T cell receptor beta chains follows, all from one sample in a study of OX40 agonist ivuxolimab in advanced cancers. Measured with immunoSEQ multiplex PCR; TCRdb has only the in-frame clones, and not every one. The profile shows roughly 64,000 clones, roughly nine tenths of them singletons. Sequences were derived from CD4+ or CD8+ T cells sorted from blood, sampled in a trial of the OX40 agonist ivuxolimab. These receptors originate from an adult with an advanced solid tumor such as melanoma, head and neck, liver or kidney cancer. Both conserved end residues are part of each CDR3. The D gene is left open where the match is weak. A row's size may be missing; if present it is once, few, many or a size class.

CDR3 DNA,CDR3 protein,clone size,J gene,D gene,V gene
TGCGCCAGCAGCTTGGGTCCCGATCAGCCCCAGCATTTT,CASSLGPDQPQHF,few,TRBJ1-5,.,TRBV5-1
TGTGCCTGGAGTGTACGAGTAGACTACGAGCAGTACTTC,CAWSVRVDYEQYF,once,TRBJ2-7,.,TRBV30
TGTGCCAGCAGTGCGGGACAGGGGCTGGAGACCCAGTACTTC,CASSAGQGLETQYF,.,TRBJ2-5,TRBD1,TRBV5-6
TGTGCCAGCAGCTTAGGGCTAGCGGGAAAGCAGTACTTC,CASSLGLAGKQYF,few,TRBJ2-7,TRBD2,TRBV7-2
TGCAGTGCTAGTTCCCCCGGCGAGCAGTACTTC,CSASSPGEQYF,.,TRBJ2-7,.,TRBV20-1
TGCGCCAGCAGCTTGAGGACGGTCGGGAGTAATGAAAAACTGTTTTTT,CASSLRTVGSNEKLFF,.,TRBJ1-4,.,TRBV5-1
TGTGCCAGCAACCGGGCGGGACGAACGACCGGGGAGCTGTTTTTT,CASNRAGRTTGELFF,.,TRBJ2-2,.,TRBV7-9
TGTGCCAGCACATTGGACGGTTCAGGACCCCAGCATTTT,CASTLDGSGPQHF,.,TRBJ1-5,.,TRBV6-1
TGTGCCAGCTCACCACTAGGGACAGCCTACGAGCAGTACTTC,CASSPLGTAYEQYF,few,TRBJ2-7,TRBD1,TRBV18
TGTGCCAGCAGCTTAGCGCGAGACAGCTTAATGAACACTGAAGCTTTCTTT,CASSLARDSLMNTEAFF,.,TRBJ1-1,.,TRBV7-9
TGTGCCAGCAGCACCAGCAGCCTTCCAGGGGCTGGAAACACCATATATTTT,CASSTSSLPGAGNTIYF,.,TRBJ1-3,.,TRBV7-2
TGCAGTGCCCGCCGAAAAGATACGCAGTATTTT,CSARRKDTQYF,.,TRBJ2-3,.,TRBV20-1
TGTGCCAGCAGCCGGAGACAGGGGACAGCAGAGACCCAGTACTTC,CASSRRQGTAETQYF,once,TRBJ2-5,TRBD1,TRBV6-5
TGTGCCAGCAGTTACCCTTGGAACAGGGTTACCCAGTACTTC,CASSYPWNRVTQYF,.,TRBJ2-5,.,TRBV28
TGTGCCATCAGAGGTTTCAGCGGGGTTGGGAATGAGCAGTTCTTC,CAIRGFSGVGNEQFF,.,TRBJ2-1,TRBD2,TRBV10-3
TGTGCCAGCAGTTACAGAACTAGCGGGGCACACGAGCAGTACTTC,CASSYRTSGAHEQYF,.,TRBJ2-7,TRBD2,TRBV6-5
TGTGCCAGCAGCTTAGGGCAACCGAACACTGAAGCTTTCTTT,CASSLGQPNTEAFF,.,TRBJ1-1,.,TRBV7-8
TGTGCCAGCTCTCAGACCGGGACAGGGAATCAGCCCCAGCATTTT,CASSQTGTGNQPQHF,once,TRBJ1-5,TRBD1,TRBV18
TGTGCCAGCAGCTTAGGATGGGGGGCGAACTACGAGCAGTACTTC,CASSLGWGANYEQYF,.,TRBJ2-7,.,TRBV11-3
TGCGCCAGCAGCACCGGGGACGGCCTCTCCTACAATGAGCAGTTCTTC,CASSTGDGLSYNEQFF,.,TRBJ2-1,.,TRBV5-1
TGTGCCAGCAGCGTAGGGGTAGGGGGCGGGGGAGAGACCCAGTACTTC,CASSVGVGGGGETQYF,.,TRBJ2-5,.,TRBV9
TGCGCCAGCAGCTTGGATGTGGCAGGAAACACCATATATTTT,CASSLDVAGNTIYF,.,TRBJ1-3,.,TRBV5-1
TGTGCCAGCAGCTTCGAATGGCAGGCTAACACCGGGGAGCTGTTTTTT,CASSFEWQANTGELFF,.,TRBJ2-2,.,TRBV7-8
TGTGCCAGCAGCCTGGGACAGACCAATTCACCCCTCCACTTT,CASSLGQTNSPLHF,.,TRBJ1-6,TRBD1,TRBV5-6
TGTGCCAGCAGCTCCCTGGTGCAGTTCTTC,CASSSLVQFF,.,TRBJ2-1,.,TRBV7-9
TGTGCCACCACACGGAACACAGGGAACCCTTACACCGGGGAGCTGTTTTTT,CATTRNTGNPYTGELFF,.,TRBJ2-2,.,TRBV27
TGTGCCAGCTCACCCACAACGAACACTGAAGCTTTCTTT,CASSPTTNTEAFF,few,TRBJ1-1,.,TRBV18
TGTGCCAGCTCACCGACAGGGGTGAGTGAAAAACTGTTTTTT,CASSPTGVSEKLFF,once,TRBJ1-4,TRBD1,TRBV18
TGTGCCAGCAGCGCCCAGGGGGCGCGGGGGGAGACCCAGTACTTC,CASSAQGARGETQYF,.,TRBJ2-5,.,TRBV11-2
TGCGCCAGCAGCCAGGAGGCATCCGGCACCGGGGAGCTGTTTTTT,CASSQEASGTGELFF,.,TRBJ2-2,.,TRBV4-1
TGTGCCAGCAGCTCAACTAGACAGATCGACTATGGCTACACCTTC,CASSSTRQIDYGYTF,.,TRBJ1-2,.,TRBV5-4
TGTGCCAGCAGCTTAGCGGGCAGCCACTCTGGAAACACCATATATTTT,CASSLAGSHSGNTIYF,.,TRBJ1-3,.,TRBV7-2
TGTGCCAGCAGCGGAGGGACAGCTCGATCTGGGGCCAACGTCCTGACTTTC,CASSGGTARSGANVLTF,.,TRBJ2-6,.,TRBV5-4
TGTGCCTGGAGTGGAGATTCACAGGGGAGAGCTTTCTTT,CAWSGDSQGRAFF,few,TRBJ1-1,TRBD1,TRBV30
TGTGCCAGCAAAAGTTCCGGGACAGAAGAGACCCAGTACTTC,CASKSSGTEETQYF,.,TRBJ2-5,TRBD1,TRBV6-1
TGTGCCAGCAGCTTAGAGACATGGTACGAGCAGTACTTC,CASSLETWYEQYF,.,TRBJ2-7,.,TRBV7-3
TGTGCCAGTAGTGGAGCGGGGGGGACCGTTGAGCAGTTCTTC,CASSGAGGTVEQFF,.,TRBJ2-1,TRBD2,TRBV19
TGTGCCAGCAGGGGGGACAGGACTGGGGAGCAGTACTTC,CASRGDRTGEQYF,.,TRBJ2-7,TRBD1,TRBV28
TGTGCCAGCTCACCACAACCCGGACAGGGGGGAAGCTCCTACAATGAGCAGTTCTTC,CASSPQPGQGGSSYNEQFF,.,TRBJ2-1,TRBD1,TRBV18
TGCGCCAGCAGCTTGATACAGGGGGCCCGGGAGCAGTTCTTC,CASSLIQGAREQFF,once,TRBJ2-1,TRBD1,TRBV5-1
TGTGCCTGGAGTGTACAGGGGTGGGACAGGGAGTACCTACAGCAGTACTTC,CAWSVQGWDREYLQQYF,once,TRBJ2-7,TRBD1,TRBV30
TGCGCCAGCACGCAAGGGTCGGAATCTAACTATGGCTACACCTTC,CASTQGSESNYGYTF,.,TRBJ1-2,.,TRBV5-1
TGTGCCAGCAGTCCTGGGGACAGGAGGCACGAGCAGTACTTC,CASSPGDRRHEQYF,.,TRBJ2-7,TRBD1,TRBV6-1
TGCGCCAGCAGCTTTGACAGGAAGGAGCAGTACTTC,CASSFDRKEQYF,.,TRBJ2-7,.,TRBV5-1
TGTGCCAGCAGCGTTCTGATGAACACTGAAGCTTTCTTT,CASSVLMNTEAFF,few,TRBJ1-1,.,TRBV9
TGTGCCAGCAGTTCGAGGACAGGGGTCACTGAAGCTTTCTTT,CASSSRTGVTEAFF,.,TRBJ1-1,TRBD1,TRBV6-5
TGTGCCAGCAGCGCAGGTCCTGGACAGGGAGAGGCAGATACGCAGTATTTT,CASSAGPGQGEADTQYF,.,TRBJ2-3,TRBD1,TRBV11-3
TGTGCCAGCTGGGCAGGTTTAAGAAATCAGCCCCAGCATTTT,CASWAGLRNQPQHF,.,TRBJ1-5,.,TRBV2
TGTGCCAGCTCACCACTGCAGGGGAACACTGAAGCTTTCTTT,CASSPLQGNTEAFF,few,TRBJ1-1,.,TRBV18
TGTGCCAGCAGCCTGGGACAGGACTCCTACGAGCAGTACTTC,CASSLGQDSYEQYF,.,TRBJ2-7,TRBD1,TRBV6-6
TGCGCCAGCAGCTTGGTTCAGGGGTCCTATGGCTACACCTTC,CASSLVQGSYGYTF,.,TRBJ1-2,.,TRBV5-1
TGTGCCAGTGAAGGGACAGGGGGCTTAGACGAGCAGTACTTC,CASEGTGGLDEQYF,.,TRBJ2-7,TRBD1,TRBV28
TGTGCCAGTAGTATAGGAAGTGGGGAGACCCAGTACTTC,CASSIGSGETQYF,.,TRBJ2-5,.,TRBV19
TGTGCCAGCAGTAGGGGGGGGACCCAGTACTTC,CASSRGGTQYF,.,TRBJ2-5,.,TRBV7-2
TGTGCCAGCAGCCAAGAAAGGACAGGGCGCAATCAGCCCCAGCATTTT,CASSQERTGRNQPQHF,.,TRBJ1-5,TRBD1,TRBV4-2